The sequence of this T cell receptor (beta chain) was determined in a study of cytomegalovirus exposure and HLA in healthy donors. A note on this clone: Its target is not known.

Whole-study findings and limits: Reported results showed that the classifier diagnosed cytomegalovirus status with high specificity and sensitivity.

PCR employed 60 Vbeta and 13 Jbeta primers. Repertoires were generated with immunoSEQ multiplex PCR, while TCRdb's copy carries only in-frame clones and drops some. The table lists about 300,000 clones, more than 80% of them singletons, with around 4.2% in the top ten. V was trimmed by 4 bases and J by 4 bases, leaving 14 bases between them. This CDR3 region has 14 residues. The germline V gene has CDR1 SGDLS and CDR2 YYNGEE. This chain connects TRBV9 to TRBJ1-1, with D possibly being TRBD1 (6 bases). This TCR came from a man aged 35 to 55 in good health and CMV-seropositive. The specimen sequenced was PBMCs. The CDR3: CASSSSDSLTEAFF. CDR3 bases: TGTGCCAGCAGCTCCTCGGACAGCCTCACTGAAGCTTTCTTT. The full variable domain, rest sourced from reference TRBV9 and TRBJ1-1, is DSGVTQTPKHLITATGQRVTLRCSPRSGDLSVYWYQQSLDQGLQFLIQYYNGEERAKGNILERFSAQQFPDLHSELNLSSLELGDSALYFCASSSSDSLTEAFFGQGTRLTVV.